In this sample, the clone carrying this T cell receptor (beta chain) turned up a few times. The antigen remains unidentified. This record belongs to a study of blood T cells in healthy people across ages. Study findings and constraints: Naive CD4+ cell counts and diversity both ran higher in long-lived than in aged donors. TCR beta diversity per million T cells fell roughly linearly with age.

The CDR3 is 15 residues long. The germline V gene encodes CDR1 SGHTA and CDR2 FQGNSA. V lost 1 base to trimming and J lost 4 bases, with 8 bases between them. A minimum of 7 million PBMCs was isolated per sample. Together with a sample-barcoded 5' primer, a J-beta primer mix was included in a second PCR lasting roughly 6 to 12 cycles. In TCRdb, the 5' RACE reads were re-called with MiXCR into one record per CDR3 protein. The sample carries some 900,000 distinct CDR3 sequences, 25% to 35% recorded once. The sample comprised blood. This receptor was taken from a woman older than 75 in good health. The rearrangement links TRBV7-2 to TRBJ1-6; no clear D gene. The CDR3 DNA is TGTGCCAGCAGCTTAGTCACTTCGTATAATTCACCCCTCCACTTT. Translating it yields CASSLVTSYNSPLHF.